The 21 T cell receptor beta chains presented below share a single source sample, sequenced in a study of blood T cell repertoires in COVID-19. Generated by immunoSEQ multiplex PCR, the TCRdb table keeps only in-frame clones and is missing some. The sample shows approximately 210,000 clones, roughly 87% of them seen only once. Specimen: peripheral blood. The receptors stem from a man aged 35 to 55 with active or convalescent COVID-19.

The chain recombines TRBV5-1 with TRBJ1-2; maybe TRBD1 (6 bases). Germline CDR1 is SGHRS and CDR2 is YFSETQ. The CDR3 is 13 residues long. V was cut by 4 bases and J by 4 bases, with 11 bases left in between. This chain's CDR3 is CASSDDRSYGYTF. The CDR3 DNA follows: TGCGCCAGCAGCGATGACAGGAGCTATGGCTACACCTTC.

This rearrangement joins TRBV11-1 to TRBJ1-2; 10 bases agree with TRBD1. This CDR3 comprises 15 residues. Germline lookup yields CDR1 SGHAT and CDR2 FQDESV (reference sequence). Unmatched junction bases numbered 8, after V lost 5 bases and J lost 5 bases. The CDR3 DNA sequence: TGTGCCAGCAGCCCTGCCGGGACAGGGGTTTATGGCTACACCTTC. This encodes CASSPAGTGVYGYTF.

V is TRBV28 and J is TRBJ1-1, with D unresolved. The ends were cut back, 2 bases at V and 4 bases at J, with 14 bases in the middle. CDR1 MDHEN and CDR2 SYDVKM come from the germline V gene. The length of the CDR3 is 15 residues. CDR3 in DNA: TGTGCCAGCAGTTTAGGGGAGGCGGGTGGCACTGAAGCTTTCTTT. Translating gives CASSLGEAGGTEAFF. Combining the CDR3 with reference TRBV28 and TRBJ1-1 gives the whole variable domain DVKVTQSSRYLVKRTGEKVFLECVQDMDHENMFWYRQDPGLGLRLIYFSYDVKMKEKGDIPEGYSVSREKKERFSLILESASTNQTSMYLCASSLGEAGGTEAFFGQGTRLTVV.

The chain carries TRBV7-9 and TRBJ1-2; tentatively, D is TRBD1 (5 bases). The germline CDR1 and CDR2 sequences are SEHNR and FQNEAQ (reference sequence). V lost 6 bases to trimming and J lost 2 bases, with 13 bases between them. The CDR3 is made up of 14 amino acids. CDR3 protein: CASSQDTTNYGYTF. The CDR3 DNA reads TGTGCCAGCAGTCAGGACACCACCAACTATGGCTACACCTTC. The entire variable domain, with the rest obtained from reference TRBV7-9 and TRBJ1-2, is as follows: DTGVSQNPRHKITKRGQNVTFRCDPISEHNRLYWYRQTLGQGPEFLTYFQNEAQLEKSRLLSDRFSAERPKGSFSTLEIQRTEQGDSAMYLCASSQDTTNYGYTFGSGTRLTVV.

V gene TRBV10-2 combines with J gene TRBJ2-7; TRBD1 agrees at 7 bases. Germline CDR1 WSHSY, CDR2 SAAADI. J was trimmed by 5 bases and V by 4 bases; bases with no gene match: 5. CDR3 length: 13 amino acids. CDR3 sequence: CASSGQGPNEQYF. CDR3 coding DNA: TGCGCCAGCAGTGGACAGGGCCCGAACGAGCAGTACTTC.

The V call is TRBV2, the J call TRBJ2-3; 8 bases are a match to TRBD2. The CDR3 covers 14 residues. From germline, CDR1 is SNHLY and CDR2 FYNNEI. V dropped 8 bases and J dropped 4; count of bases not matched to a gene: 8. For the CDR3, the DNA is TGTGCCAGCGGGGAGACTAGCGAGGCAGATACGCAGTATTTT. It is translated as CASGETSEADTQYF.

The chain uses TRBV30 and TRBJ2-1, with TRBD1 matching 7 bases. The J segment lost 3 bases and the V segment lost 0 bases, leaving 5 bases of the junction unmatched. CDR3 length: 15 residues. Germline CDR1 is GTSNPN and CDR2 is SVGIG (reference sequence). The CDR3 DNA sequence: TGTGCCTGGAGTGTACAGGCAGGGGGCTACAATGAGCAGTTCTTC. As protein: CAWSVQAGGYNEQFF.

This chain connects TRBV19 to TRBJ2-3, with D maybe TRBD1 (5 bases). This CDR3 contains 15 residues. Germline lookup yields CDR1 LNHDA and CDR2 SQIVND (reference sequence). Trimming shortened V by 1 base and J by 2 bases, and 10 bases separated the two germline ends. The DNA for the CDR3 is TGTGCCAGTAGTATAGTGGACACACACACAGATACGCAGTATTTT. Residues: CASSIVDTHTDTQYF.

J is TRBJ1-1 and V is TRBV7-2, with D tentatively TRBD1 (5 bases). The length of the CDR3 is 14 residues. Between the trimmed V and J ends, which lost 5 bases and 5 bases, there was a span of 15 bases. Per germline, CDR1 SGHTA and CDR2 FQGNSA. CDR3 amino acids: CASSNPGEWTEAFF. CDR3 DNA sequence: TGTGCCAGCAGCAACCCGGGGGAGTGGACTGAAGCTTTCTTT.

This clone showed up just once. The rearrangement joins TRBV27 to TRBJ2-7, with 8 bases lining up with TRBD2. The CDR3 is 15 residues long. The V and J ends lost 2 bases and 4 bases, in that order; junction bases with no gene match: 7. The germline gives CDR1 MNHEY, CDR2 SMNVEV (reference sequence). CDR3 bases: TGTGCCAGCAGTTTAGGCGCGGGGACTAGTTACGAGCAGTACTTC. This encodes CASSLGAGTSYEQYF.

The chain is built from TRBV4-1 and TRBJ2-5; TRBD1 agrees at 7 bases. J gave up 6 bases and V 3 bases, and 1 base lay outside the gene matches. The CDR3 has 12 residues. From germline, CDR1 is MGHRA and CDR2 YSYEKL. This chain's CDR3 is CASSQTGKTQYF. The CDR3 region has the DNA TGCGCCAGCAGCCAGACAGGGAAGACCCAGTACTTC.

The chain links TRBV5-6 to TRBJ1-6, with a tentative D call TRBD1 (6 bases). V lost 3 bases and J 7 bases, leaving 17 bases between the germline ends. The CDR3 extends over 16 amino acids. CDR1 and CDR2 (germline): SGHDT, YYEEEE. The CDR3 DNA is TGTGCCAGCAGCTCCCCAGGTGGACAGTTCAATTCACCCCTCCACTTT. Protein sequence: CASSSPGGQFNSPLHF.

The chain joins TRBV5-1 to TRBJ1-3; no clear D gene. The V gene's germline CDR1 is SGHRS and CDR2 YFSETQ. The CDR3 has 15 residues. The ends were cut back, 3 bases at V and 3 bases at J, with 13 bases in the middle. This CDR3 reads CASSSSGIGGNTIYF. The CDR3 bases are TGCGCCAGCAGCTCGTCGGGTATAGGTGGAAACACCATATATTTT.

V usage is TRBV7-3 and J usage is TRBJ1-1, with D perhaps TRBD1 (6 bases). Germline lookup yields CDR1 SGHTA and CDR2 FQGTGA. The length of the CDR3 is 14 residues. V lost 6 bases and J 1 base, leaving 12 bases between the germline ends. The CDR3 region has the DNA TGTGCCAGCAGTGTAAGAGGGGGGAACACTGAAGCTTTCTTT. It is translated as CASSVRGGNTEAFF.

This clone has a handful of counts. The rearrangement joins TRBV7-9 to TRBJ1-6; D might be TRBD1 (6 bases). The CDR3 sequence is 15 residues long. Trimming pared 5 bases from V and 9 bases from J, leaving 17 bases between. CDR1 SEHNR and CDR2 FQNEAQ come from the germline V gene (reference sequence). The CDR3 sequence: CASSQDGGAGSPLHF. Here the CDR3 DNA reads TGTGCCAGCAGCCAAGATGGGGGCGCGGGTTCACCCCTCCACTTT.

This clone was seen only a few times. This chain uses TRBV10-1 with TRBJ2-1; 9 nucleotides agree with TRBD1. The CDR3 consists of 15 residues. Trimming at V came to 0 bases and at J to 7 bases, leaving 4 bases not matched to a gene. CDR1 is WNHNN and CDR2 is SYGVQD in the germline V gene (reference sequence). The CDR3 is CASSESQGAKNEQFF. CDR3 DNA: TGCGCCAGCAGTGAGTCACAGGGGGCGAAGAATGAGCAGTTCTTC.

Remarks on this clone: Additional DNA sequences in this sample encode the identical CDR3. The chain combines TRBV27 with TRBJ2-1, with D perhaps TRBD2 (6 bases). V was clipped by 3 bases and J by 0 bases, with 12 bases between them. CDR3 length: 16 residues. Germline CDR1 reads MNHEY; CDR2 reads SMNVEV (reference sequence). CDR3 protein: CASSLTSGSSYNEQFF. CDR3 coding DNA: TGTGCCAGCAGTTTGACGAGCGGGTCCTCCTACAATGAGCAGTTCTTC.

The rearrangement uses TRBV2 and TRBJ1-3; TRBD1 aligns across 7 bases. Unmatched junction bases numbered 8, after V lost 6 bases and J lost 0 bases. The CDR3 is 16 amino acids. Germline V gives CDR1 SNHLY, CDR2 FYNNEI. The DNA of the CDR3 is TGTGCCAGCAGCCGGGACAGCTCGGACTCTGGAAACACCATATATTTT. Protein: CASSRDSSDSGNTIYF.

The chain employs TRBV6-5 and TRBJ2-5, with D unresolved. The CDR3 is made up of 14 amino acids. Trimming left V 8 bases short and J 2 bases short, with 15 bases between. Per germline, CDR1 MNHEY and CDR2 SVGAGI. The CDR3 bases are TGTGCCAGCGCCTTAGAGTGGTTTCAAGAGACCCAGTACTTC. Encoded protein: CASALEWFQETQYF.

The CDR3 reads CASSPDGGGFNEQFF. DNA of the CDR3: TGTGCCAGCAGCCCAGACGGGGGGGGCTTCAATGAGCAGTTCTTC. The chain couples TRBV9 to TRBJ2-1, with TRBD2 matching over 8 bases. The CDR3 contains 15 residues. With V trimmed by 4 bases and J by 6 bases, 9 bases remained unmatched. Per germline, CDR1 SGDLS and CDR2 YYNGEE.

The chain carries TRBV7-2 and TRBJ2-3; D is ambiguous. CDR3 length equals 15 residues. Germline values: CDR1 SGHTA, CDR2 FQGNSA. Trimming shortened V by 5 bases and J by 0 bases, and 12 bases separated the two germline ends. DNA of the CDR3: TGTGCCAGCAGCGGCCGGAGATTTAGCACAGATACGCAGTATTTT. It translates to CASSGRRFSTDTQYF.